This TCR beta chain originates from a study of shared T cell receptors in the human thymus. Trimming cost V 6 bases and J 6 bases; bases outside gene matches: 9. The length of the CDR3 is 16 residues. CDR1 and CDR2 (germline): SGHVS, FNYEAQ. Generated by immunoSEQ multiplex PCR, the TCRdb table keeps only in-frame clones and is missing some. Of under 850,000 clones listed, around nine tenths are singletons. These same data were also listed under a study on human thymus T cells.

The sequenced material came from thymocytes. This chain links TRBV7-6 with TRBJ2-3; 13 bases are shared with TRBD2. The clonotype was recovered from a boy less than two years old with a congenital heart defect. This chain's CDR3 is CASSWTSGSLGDTQYF. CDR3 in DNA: TGTGCCAGCAGTTGGACTAGCGGGAGTCTCGGCGATACGCAGTATTTT.